Listed here are 27 T cell receptor beta chains from one sample, sequenced in a study of CD8 T cells in Susac syndrome. When the RNA was reverse transcribed, random hexamers were used with an input of about 0.45 to 1 ug. TCRdb reprocessed the immunoSEQ multiplex PCR reads via MiXCR and lists one record per CDR3 protein. The profile shows tens of thousands of distinct CDR3 sequences, more than 85% of them singletons. The specimen sequenced was CD8+ T cells from PBMCs. The source is a human donor in good health.

The rearrangement links TRBV20-1 to TRBJ2-7; D uncertain. Trimming took 5 bases from V and 0 from J, leaving 8 bases between them. The CDR3 has 12 residues. CDR1 DFQATT and CDR2 SNEGSKA come from the germline V gene (reference sequence). The CDR3: CSAPVPSYEQYF. The DNA of the CDR3 is TGCAGTGCTCCCGTCCCCTCCTACGAGCAGTACTTC.

This rearrangement joins TRBV27 to TRBJ2-5, with a weak D call TRBD2 (7 bases). The CDR3 is made up of 13 amino acids. Trimming shortened V by 8 bases and J by 5 bases, and 15 bases separated the two germline ends. From germline, CDR1 is MNHEY and CDR2 SMNVEV (reference sequence). The CDR3 sequence is CASQPGGQETQYF. CDR3 nucleotide sequence: TGTGCCAGCCAACCCGGGGGGCAGGAGACCCAGTACTTC.

The chain uses TRBV4-3 and TRBJ2-7, with 7 bases lining up with TRBD1. This CDR3 comprises 15 residues. CDR1 and CDR2 (germline): LGHNA, YSLEER. V shed 0 bases and J 3 bases; nucleotides not matched to a gene: 5. DNA for the CDR3: TGCGCCAGCAGCCAAGACCGGGACAGCCGCTACGAGCAGTACTTC. Protein: CASSQDRDSRYEQYF.

J is TRBJ2-7 and V is TRBV15; D unclear. The ends were cut back, 0 bases at V and 3 bases at J, with 6 bases in the middle. CDR3 size: 13 residues. Germline CDR1 LNHNV, CDR2 YYDKDF (reference sequence). The CDR3 is CATSRETHYEQYF. The CDR3 DNA sequence: TGTGCCACCAGCAGAGAGACCCACTACGAGCAGTACTTC.

The CDR3 spells CASSLEIRGPGNYGYTF. The CDR3 nucleotides read TGTGCCAGCAGCTTGGAGATCAGGGGGCCTGGGAACTATGGCTACACCTTC. The V gene is TRBV7-9, the J gene TRBJ1-2; 8 bases fit TRBD1. Germline trimming cut 3 bases from V and 2 bases from J; bases unmatched to any gene: 11. Germline V CDR1 and CDR2: SEHNR, FQNEAQ (reference sequence). This CDR3 contains 17 residues.

The gene calls are TRBV6-2 or TRBV6-3 and TRBJ2-7; tentative D call: TRBD2 (5 bases). The CDR3 has 14 amino acids. Germline V lookup: CDR1 MNHEY, CDR2 SVGEGT. The V end lost 3 bases, the J end lost 0 bases, and 9 bases lay between the germline ends. The DNA for the CDR3 is TGTGCCAGCAGTTATCAGAGCGGCTCCTACGAGCAGTACTTC. The encoded protein is CASSYQSGSYEQYF.

The rearrangement links TRBV7-8 to TRBJ2-1; D may be TRBD1 (5 bases). The CDR3 is 12 amino acids. CDR1 SGHVS and CDR2 FQNEAQ come from the germline V gene. The V end lost 7 bases, the J end lost 8 bases, and 12 bases lay between the germline ends. CDR3 DNA: TGTGCCAGCACCGCAATAGGGGATGAGCAGTTCTTC. This codes for CASTAIGDEQFF. Variable domain in full (rest from reference TRBV7-8 and TRBJ2-1): GAGVSQSPRYKVAKRGQDVALRCDPISGHVSLFWYQQALGQGPEFLTYFQNEAQLDKSGLPSDRFFAERPEGSVSTLKIQRTQQEDSAVYLCASTAIGDEQFFGPGTRLTVL.

The rearrangement uses TRBV20-1 and TRBJ2-3; D remains ambiguous. Trimming pared 6 bases from V and 3 bases from J, leaving 7 bases between. The germline V gene encodes CDR1 DFQATT and CDR2 SNEGSKA (reference sequence). The CDR3 consists of 11 residues. This chain's CDR3 is CSAPETDTQYF. Written as DNA, the CDR3 is TGCAGTGCACCGGAGACAGATACGCAGTATTTT.

The chain recombines TRBV24-1 with TRBJ2-7, with D perhaps matching TRBD1 or TRBD2 (5 bases each). The CDR3 sequence is 13 residues long. Trimming took 5 bases from V and 3 from J, leaving 10 bases between them. Germline CDR1 is KGHDR and CDR2 is SFDVKD. CDR3 DNA sequence: TGTGCCACCAGTGCGGGGCAGGGCTACGAGCAGTACTTC. Translating it yields CATSAGQGYEQYF.

The table lists this clonotype with a few counts. The chain combines TRBV7-2 with TRBJ2-5; 7 nucleotides match TRBD1. The CDR3 runs 13 residues. The V gene end was trimmed by 6 bases and the J gene end by 7 bases; junction bases not matched to a gene: 8. In germline, CDR1 is SGHTA, CDR2 FQGNSA. For the CDR3, the DNA is TGTGCCAGCAGAGGACAGGCCATGGGGACCCAGTACTTC. Amino acid sequence: CASRGQAMGTQYF.

V gene TRBV4-1 combines with J gene TRBJ1-4, with a possible D match to TRBD1 (5 bases). Germline values: CDR1 MGHRA, CDR2 YSYEKL. The CDR3 contains 15 residues. Trimming left V 4 bases short and J 4 bases short, with 13 bases between. The CDR3 bases are TGCGCCAGCAGCCGGACGGACACGAATAATGAAAAACTGTTTTTT. Translation gives CASSRTDTNNEKLFF.

The chain recombines TRBV11-2 with TRBJ2-7, with TRBD2 matching 11 bases. Germline V gene lookup returns CDR1 SGHAT and CDR2 FQNNGV. CDR3 length: 15 amino acids. V lost 5 bases to trimming and J lost 7 bases; unmatched junction nucleotides: 10. The CDR3 loop is CASSPLAGGLREQYF. The CDR3 DNA is TGTGCCAGCAGCCCGCTAGCGGGAGGTCTGAGGGAGCAGTACTTC.

This clonotype was detected a few times. The V call is TRBV5-1, the J call TRBJ2-7; 8 bases are a match to TRBD2. The CDR3 has 15 amino acids. V shed 4 bases, J shed 5 bases, and the junction held 11 bases outside the gene matches. The germline CDR1 and CDR2 sequences are SGHRS and YFSETQ. CDR3: CASSGPGTREDEQYF. CDR3 sequence (DNA): TGCGCCAGCAGCGGGCCCGGGACTAGGGAGGACGAGCAGTACTTC. The variable domain in full, with the rest retrieved from reference TRBV5-1 and TRBJ2-7, is KAGVTQTPRYLIKTRGQQVTLSCSPISGHRSVSWYQQTPGQGLQFLFEYFSETQRNKGNFPGRFSGRQFSNSRSEMNVSTLELGDSALYLCASSGPGTREDEQYFGPGTRLTVT.

The J gene is TRBJ2-7, the V gene TRBV19, with D hard to call. From germline, CDR1 is LNHDA and CDR2 SQIVND (reference sequence). This CDR3 comprises 12 residues. Trimming took 5 bases from V and 5 from J, leaving 10 bases between them. The CDR3 DNA is TGTGCCAGTAGTCTAAACAGCGACGAGCAGTACTTC. This codes for CASSLNSDEQYF.

The chain couples TRBV9 to TRBJ1-4; 8 bases are shared with TRBD1. J was trimmed by 4 bases and V by 2 bases; bases with no gene match: 4. The CDR3 runs to 15 residues. CDR1 is SGDLS and CDR2 is YYNGEE in the germline V gene. Here the CDR3 reads CASSVQDRVNEKLFF. CDR3 bases: TGTGCCAGCAGCGTCCAGGACAGGGTTAATGAAAAACTGTTTTTT.

V is TRBV2 and J is TRBJ2-5; TRBD2 matches at 13 bases. This CDR3 contains 17 residues. Germline loops: CDR1 SNHLY, CDR2 FYNNEI. Trimming at V came to 11 bases and at J to 5 bases, leaving 17 bases not matched to a gene. The CDR3 spells CACLVLAGGPRRETQYF. The CDR3 DNA reads TGTGCCTGCCTGGTACTAGCGGGAGGGCCAAGACGGGAGACCCAGTACTTC.

This chain links TRBV29-1 with TRBJ2-2, with D perhaps assigned TRBD1 or TRBD2 (5 bases each). The CDR3 loop spans 13 amino acids. CDR1 is SQVTM, CDR2 ANQGSEA, per germline. V was clipped by 5 bases and J by 0 bases, with 7 bases between them. DNA for the CDR3: TGCAGCGTTCCGGGACCGAACACCGGGGAGCTGTTTTTT. The encoded protein is CSVPGPNTGELFF.

This clonotype came up once. For the CDR3, the DNA is TGTGCCAGCAGGGAGGACTCTAGCTACACCTTC. It specifies CASREDSSYTF. The chain employs TRBV2 and TRBJ1-2; D unresolved. Germline CDR1 SNHLY, CDR2 FYNNEI. The V end was cut by 6 bases, the J end by 9 bases, with 11 bases between. CDR3 length: 11 residues.

The chain couples TRBV20-1 to TRBJ1-2; weak D call: TRBD1 (6 bases). The germline gives CDR1 DFQATT, CDR2 SNEGSKA (reference sequence). This CDR3 comprises 16 residues. Trimming removed 0 bases at V and 2 bases at J, with 16 bases between. CDR3 region: CSARDGAGVPNYGYTF. The CDR3 DNA is TGCAGTGCTAGAGATGGGGCAGGGGTTCCGAACTATGGCTACACCTTC.

V is TRBV13 and J is TRBJ2-2; no definite D call. The germline CDR1 and CDR2 sequences are PRHDT and FYEKMQ (reference sequence). V was cut by 1 base and J by 1 base, with 7 bases left in between. CDR3 length equals 15 residues. The CDR3 protein is CASSLDMKNTGELFF. The DNA of the CDR3 is TGTGCCAGCAGCTTAGACATGAAGAACACCGGGGAGCTGTTTTTT.

This clonotype has only one observation. The V gene is TRBV7-9, the J gene TRBJ2-7; a weak D match, TRBD1 (6 bases). Germline V gene sequence: CDR1 SEHNR, CDR2 FQNEAQ (reference sequence). The germline V and J ends were trimmed by 7 bases and 3 bases, with 16 bases remaining between them. The CDR3 totals 14 residues. The CDR3 nucleotides are TGTGCCAGCAAGGTCTCAGGGGATTTCTACGAGCAGTACTTC. This codes for CASKVSGDFYEQYF.

This chain connects TRBV6-5 to TRBJ2-1; 15 bases align to TRBD2. The V gene's germline CDR1 is MNHEY and CDR2 SVGAGI. This CDR3 has 17 residues. The junction had 8 bases not matched to a gene; V was cut back by 5 bases and J by 6 bases. The CDR3 nucleotides read TGTGCCAGCAGTATACCGGGACTAGCGGGAGGTGGCAATGAGCAGTTCTTC. It yields the protein CASSIPGLAGGGNEQFF.

Turning to this clonotype: The junction differs from germline at one of its ends, possibly a read error. J is TRBJ2-1 and V is TRBV14; 12 bases agree with TRBD1. The germline V gene has CDR1 SGHDN and CDR2 FVKESK. This CDR3 contains 17 residues. In nucleotides, the CDR3 is TGTGCCAGCAGCCAAGAGGGACAGGGGGCGGGTTACAATGAGCAGTTTTTC. Encoded protein: CASSQEGQGAGYNEQFF. The full variable domain, completed using reference TRBV14 and TRBJ2-1, is EAGVTQFPSHSVIEKGQTVTLRCDPISGHDNLYWYRRVMGKEIKFLLHFVKESKQDESGMPNNRFLAERTGGTYSTLKVQPAELEDSGVYFCASSQEGQGAGYNEQFFGPGTRLTVL.

This clonotype came up a few times. This sequence joins TRBV7-2 and TRBJ2-3, with 10 nucleotides matching TRBD2. Germline trimming cut 3 bases from V and 4 bases from J; bases unmatched to any gene: 7. Germline V gene lookup returns CDR1 SGHTA and CDR2 FQGNSA. The CDR3 is made up of 16 amino acids. The CDR3 DNA follows: TGTGCCAGCAGCTTGGTTAGCGGGAGGTGGTCAGATACGCAGTATTTT. Encoded protein: CASSLVSGRWSDTQYF.

This chain joins TRBV14 and TRBJ2-3, with TRBD1 identical over 9 bases. Germline CDR1 and CDR2: SGHDN and FVKESK. Trimming removed 4 bases from V and 4 bases from J; junction bases left unmatched: 6. The CDR3 sequence is 15 residues long. CDR3 in DNA: TGTGCCAGCAGCCGCTACAGGGGGCTAGCAGATACGCAGTATTTT. This sequence encodes CASSRYRGLADTQYF.

This chain connects TRBV13 to TRBJ2-1; 14 bases agree with TRBD2. The CDR3 consists of 16 residues. The ends lost 4 bases at V and 8 bases at J; junction bases unmatched: 7. Germline V lookup: CDR1 PRHDT, CDR2 FYEKMQ (reference sequence). Here the CDR3 DNA reads TGTGCCAGCAGCTACGGACTAGCGGGAGGTATAGATGAGCAGTTCTTC. Residues: CASSYGLAGGIDEQFF.

The chain carries TRBV25-1 and TRBJ1-2, with TRBD1 as a possible D gene (6 bases). Germline assignment: CDR1 MGHDK and CDR2 SYGVNS. CDR3 size: 17 residues. The V gene lost 1 base and the J gene lost 3 bases, with 18 bases spanning the gap. Here the CDR3 DNA reads TGTGCCAGCAGTGAATTCGGGTCGGGGGGCGCTCACTATGGCTACACCTTC. Amino acid sequence: CASSEFGSGGAHYGYTF.